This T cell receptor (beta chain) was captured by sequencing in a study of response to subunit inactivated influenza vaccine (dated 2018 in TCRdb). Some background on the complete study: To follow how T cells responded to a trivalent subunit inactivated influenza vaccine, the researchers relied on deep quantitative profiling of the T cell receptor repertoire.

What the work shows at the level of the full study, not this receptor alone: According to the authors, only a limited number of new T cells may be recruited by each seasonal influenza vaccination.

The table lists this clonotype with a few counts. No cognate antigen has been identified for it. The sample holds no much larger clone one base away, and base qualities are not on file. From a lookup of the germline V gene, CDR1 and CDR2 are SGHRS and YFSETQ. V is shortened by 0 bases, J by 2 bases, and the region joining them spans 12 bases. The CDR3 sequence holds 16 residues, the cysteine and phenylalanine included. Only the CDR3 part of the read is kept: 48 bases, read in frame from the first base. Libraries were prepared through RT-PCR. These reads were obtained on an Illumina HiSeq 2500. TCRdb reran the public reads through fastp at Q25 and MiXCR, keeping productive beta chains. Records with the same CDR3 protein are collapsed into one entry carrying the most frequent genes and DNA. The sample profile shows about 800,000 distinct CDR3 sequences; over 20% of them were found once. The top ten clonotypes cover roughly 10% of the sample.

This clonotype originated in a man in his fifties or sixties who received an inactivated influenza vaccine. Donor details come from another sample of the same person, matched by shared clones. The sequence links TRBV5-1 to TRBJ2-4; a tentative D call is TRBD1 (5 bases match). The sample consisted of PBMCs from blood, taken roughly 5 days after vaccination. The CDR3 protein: CASSLETGVTKNIQYF. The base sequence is TGCGCCAGCAGCTTGGAAACAGGCGTAACCAAAAACATTCAGTACTTC.